The 16 T cell receptor beta chains below come from one sample, sequenced in a study of blood T cell repertoires in COVID-19 (dated by TCRdb to 2020 to 2021). Library generation was performed with the immunoSEQ multiplex PCR assay. The table was pulled from immuneACCESS by TCRdb, which kept in-frame rearrangements only. Such tables lose some clones; where checked, under half of the loss comes from unresolved V genes, and the rest has no known cause. The sample contains 250,000 to 350,000 clones, around 90% of them found a single time. About 3% of the sample is held by the ten biggest clonotypes. Sequencing was performed on PBMCs or T cells enriched from blood (not recorded which). All receptors derive from a woman aged 50 to 60 who had recovered from COVID-19.

In its sample, this clone was seen a few times. The DNA of the CDR3 is TGTGCCAGCGCCAGAGAGGTGAAGTATGGCTACACCTTC. As protein: CASAREVKYGYTF. The chain joins TRBV27 to TRBJ1-2; no reliable D call. V was shortened by 8 bases and J by 5 bases, with 15 bases between the two germline ends. Germline-derived CDR1 and CDR2 are MNHEY and SMNVEV (reference sequence). The CDR3 sequence is 13 residues long.

This clone is a singleton in its sample. The gene calls are TRBV29-1 and TRBJ2-7, with 9 bases fitting TRBD2. There are 14 residues in the CDR3. Germline V lookup: CDR1 SQVTM, CDR2 ANQGSEA. Losses at the gene ends were 6 bases for V and 0 bases for J; bases not matched to a gene: 6. DNA of the CDR3: TGCAGCGTGGGGACTAGCTGGAGCTCCTACGAGCAGTACTTC. This encodes CSVGTSWSSYEQYF.

The chain recombines TRBV28 with TRBJ2-1; weak D call: TRBD2 (6 bases). Trimming cost V 5 bases and J 8 bases, with 13 bases left between them. The germline CDR1 and CDR2 sequences are MDHEN and SYDVKM. This CDR3 comprises 13 residues. The CDR3 DNA reads TGTGCCAGCAGTGGGCGGGACCTTGATGAGCAGTTCTTC. Amino acid sequence: CASSGRDLDEQFF.

The chain uses TRBV19 and TRBJ2-2, with 9 nucleotides matching TRBD1. The junction had 14 bases not matched to a gene; V was cut back by 3 bases and J by 3 bases. Germline V CDR1 and CDR2: LNHDA, SQIVND (reference sequence). This CDR3 spans 19 amino acids. CDR3: CASSINPSGTGWDTGELFF. The CDR3 DNA follows: TGTGCCAGTAGTATCAATCCTTCCGGGACAGGGTGGGACACCGGGGAGCTGTTTTTT.

The rearrangement joins TRBV7-2 to TRBJ2-1; 9 nucleotides match TRBD2. Trimming took 0 bases from V and 0 from J; bases not matched to a gene: 6. CDR1 and CDR2 from the germline V gene are SGHTA and FQGNSA. The length of the CDR3 is 18 residues. Here the CDR3 reads CASSLAGGLAFSYNEQFF. The CDR3 DNA follows: TGTGCCAGCAGCTTAGCGGGGGGACTAGCCTTCTCCTACAATGAGCAGTTCTTC.

This clone was seen more than once but under ten times. This sequence joins TRBV10-1 and TRBJ2-1; D gene uncertain. CDR1 is WNHNN, CDR2 SYGVQD, per germline (reference sequence). The CDR3 totals 14 residues. Trimming took off 6 bases at V and 12 bases at J, with 21 bases between the two ends. The DNA of the CDR3 is TGCGCCAGCAGCGGCGACTTTTCGCTCCGTGGGCAGTTCTTC. This sequence encodes CASSGDFSLRGQFF.

J is TRBJ1-2 and V is TRBV7-2; 7 nucleotides align to TRBD1. V lost 2 bases, J lost 2 bases, and 14 bases stayed unmatched. Germline V gene sequence: CDR1 SGHTA, CDR2 FQGNSA. The CDR3 totals 18 residues. CDR3 protein: CASSLMPQGSPSNYGYTF. The CDR3 nucleotides read TGTGCCAGCAGCTTAATGCCACAGGGGTCTCCCTCCAACTATGGCTACACCTTC.

This clone was seen a handful of times. The chain is built from TRBV7-2 and TRBJ2-7; 7 nucleotides align to TRBD1. The V gene end was trimmed by 5 bases and the J gene end by 2 bases; junction bases not matched to a gene: 9. The germline V gene encodes CDR1 SGHTA and CDR2 FQGNSA. This CDR3 region has 15 residues. The chain's CDR3 is CASSEGGGQTYEQYF. CDR3 DNA: TGTGCCAGCAGCGAAGGGGGCGGACAAACCTACGAGCAGTACTTC.

V gene TRBV28 combines with J gene TRBJ2-5; 10 bases are a match to TRBD2. The length of the CDR3 is 17 residues. Germline CDR1 reads MDHEN; CDR2 reads SYDVKM. The J segment lost 3 bases and the V segment lost 1 base, leaving 8 bases of the junction unmatched. This CDR3 is CASSLSTISGRKETQYF. CDR3 bases: TGTGCCAGCAGTTTATCGACGATTAGCGGGAGGAAAGAGACCCAGTACTTC. The variable domain in full, with the rest retrieved from reference TRBV28 and TRBJ2-5, is DVKVTQSSRYLVKRTGEKVFLECVQDMDHENMFWYRQDPGLGLRLIYFSYDVKMKEKGDIPEGYSVSREKKERFSLILESASTNQTSMYLCASSLSTISGRKETQYFGPGTRLLVL.

The V and J genes are TRBV2 and TRBJ1-1; 12 bases line up with TRBD1. The V gene end was trimmed by 5 bases and the J gene end by 7 bases; junction bases not matched to a gene: 8. The CDR3 is 15 residues long. The germline CDR1 and CDR2 sequences are SNHLY and FYNNEI. The CDR3, as DNA: TGTGCCAGCAGTTCTGCCGGGACAGGGGGCGGTGAAGCTTTCTTT. It translates to CASSSAGTGGGEAFF.

As to this clone: Other nucleotide sequences from this sample produce the same CDR3. J is TRBJ1-1 and V is TRBV6-5; a weak D match, TRBD1 (5 bases). CDR3 length: 13 amino acids. CDR1 MNHEY and CDR2 SVGAGI come from the germline V gene. V lost 4 bases, J lost 1 base, and 7 bases lay in between. CDR3 nucleotides: TGTGCCAGCAGTTTTGACAGGAACACTGAAGCTTTCTTT. It yields the protein CASSFDRNTEAFF.

Worth noting for this clone: This clone may be a read error of a much larger clone one base away. The V call is TRBV9, the J call TRBJ1-3; tentatively, D is TRBD1 (6 bases). Trimming pared 3 bases from V and 9 bases from J, leaving 22 bases between. The length of the CDR3 is 16 residues. Germline V CDR1 and CDR2: SGDLS, YYNGEE. The CDR3 loop is CASSASWGHIWSTIYF. CDR3 nucleotide sequence: TGTGCCAGCAGCGCCTCGTGGGGACACATCTGGAGCACCATATATTTT. Full variable domain (rest looked up from reference TRBV9 and TRBJ1-3): DSGVTQTPKHLITATGQRVTLRCSPRSGDLSVYWYQQSLDQGLQFLIQYYNGEERAKGNILERFSAQQFPDLHSELNLSSLELGDSALYFCASSASWGHIWSTIYFGEGSWLTVV.

This clone was seen once. CDR3 coding DNA: TGTGCCAGTAGAAGCCCCGGGACCGGGAGCGATCAGCCCCAGCATTTT. Its translation: CASRSPGTGSDQPQHF. The J gene is TRBJ1-5, the V gene TRBV21-1. TRBV21-1 is a pseudogene. CDR3 length: 16 amino acids.

This chain links TRBV28 with TRBJ2-7, with TRBD2 matching over 7 bases. With 6 bases clipped from V and 2 bases from J, the junction kept 7 bases outside the gene matches. This CDR3 is built from 14 residues. CDR1 is MDHEN, CDR2 SYDVKM, per germline. Written as DNA, the CDR3 is TGTGCCAGCAGCGCGGGACTACCCCCCTACGAGCAGTACTTC. It codes for CASSAGLPPYEQYF.

This sequence joins TRBV15 and TRBJ1-1; 8 bases align to TRBD1. The CDR3 is made up of 15 amino acids. Germline CDR1 is LNHNV and CDR2 is YYDKDF (reference sequence). V was pared by 4 bases and J by 3 bases, with 7 bases of the junction left unmatched. The CDR3 nucleotides are TGTGCCACCAGCACCCAACAGGGGGATCACACTGAAGCTTTCTTT. Its translation is CATSTQQGDHTEAFF.

This chain uses TRBV11-2 with TRBJ1-6; no clear D. CDR1 and CDR2 from the germline V gene are SGHAT and FQNNGV. CDR3 length: 15 residues. The V end lost 5 bases, the J end lost 7 bases, and 15 bases lay between the germline ends. The CDR3 region has the DNA TGTGCCAGCAGCATCATCCGAGGGAAGAATTCACCCCTCCACTTT. The encoded protein is CASSIIRGKNSPLHF.